These T cell receptor beta chains were read from a single sample in a study of cytomegalovirus exposure and HLA in healthy donors. Using immunoSEQ multiplex PCR, the repertoire was profiled, and TCRdb retains in-frame clones only, with some absent. This table holds 90,000 to 110,000 clones, less than 80% found once. Material: PBMCs. These TCRs come from a man aged 25 to 40 in good health and CMV-seronegative. Each CDR3 is given with its conserved first and last residue. A D gene is named only where the DNA matches it firmly. Clone size is shown for a subset of rows, as once, few, many or a class of expanded clone.

j_call d_call clone_size v_call cdr3_nt cdr3_aa
TRBJ2-2 TRBD2 once TRBV10-3 TGTGCCATCAGTGAGACTAGCGGGAGTCGAACCGGGGAGCTGTTTTTT CAISETSGSRTGELFF
TRBJ1-4 TRBD1 NA TRBV30 TGTGCCTGGAGTATGTTGACAGGGTCTAATGAAAAACTGTTTTTT CAWSMLTGSNEKLFF
TRBJ1-5 NA NA TRBV4-3 TGCGCCAGCAGCCAAGAGTGGGCTCCGGGCAATCAGCCCCAGCATTTT CASSQEWAPGNQPQHF
TRBJ1-1 NA NA TRBV7-9 TGTGCCAGCAGCCCCAGCCTAACGACAGGCCCTAACACTGAAGCTTTCTTT CASSPSLTTGPNTEAFF
TRBJ1-3 NA NA TRBV14 TGTGCCAGCAGCCTACTTACCGGGACAAACTCTGGAAACACCATATATTTT CASSLLTGTNSGNTIYF
TRBJ2-7 NA NA TRBV29-1 TGCAGCGTTGTGTTAACCTACGAGCAGTACTTC CSVVLTYEQYF
TRBJ1-2 NA NA TRBV10-1 TGCGCCAGCAGTGATCACAGTGGCTACACCTTC CASSDHSGYTF
TRBJ2-5 NA once TRBV20-1 TGCAGTGCTACGGACCAAGAGACCCAGTACTTC CSATDQETQYF
TRBJ2-7 TRBD2 NA TRBV28 TGTGCCAGCAGACAACTAGCGGGAGGGGGCGAGCAGTACTTC CASRQLAGGGEQYF
TRBJ2-7 NA NA TRBV4-3 TGCGCCAGCAGCCAAGATCAGGGGCGTACCTACGAGCAGTACTTC CASSQDQGRTYEQYF
TRBJ2-7 NA few TRBV28 TGTGCCAGCAGTTTATCCACCAGGGTCGAGCAGTACTTC CASSLSTRVEQYF
TRBJ2-7 NA few TRBV19 TGTGCCAGTAGTAAAGCCGGTACCTACGAGCAGTACTTC CASSKAGTYEQYF
TRBJ1-5 NA few TRBV18 TGTGCCAGCTCACCAGTCCAGTCTGGTCAGCCCCAGCATTTT CASSPVQSGQPQHF
TRBJ2-3 NA NA TRBV10-2 TGCGCCAGCAGTGAGTCCGGGGTTAGAGCTAGCACAGATACGCAGTATTTT CASSESGVRASTDTQYF
TRBJ2-4 TRBD2 NA TRBV5-4 TGTGCCAGCAGCTCCGGACTAGCGGGGGGATGGGACATTCAGTACTTC CASSSGLAGGWDIQYF
TRBJ1-4 NA NA TRBV25-1 TGTGCCAGCAGTGGCAGTAATGAAAAACTGTTTTTT CASSGSNEKLFF
TRBJ2-3 TRBD1 NA TRBV29-1 TGCAGCGTACCCGGGACAGGGTCTTTAAAGGGCACAGATACGCAGTATTTT CSVPGTGSLKGTDTQYF
TRBJ1-4 NA NA TRBV9 TGTGCCAGCAGCGGGACTACCACAAGAGGTGAAAAACTGTTTTTT CASSGTTTRGEKLFF
TRBJ1-5 TRBD1 few TRBV6-6 TGTGCCAGCAAGGACAGGGTAGGTCAGCCCCAGCATTTT CASKDRVGQPQHF
TRBJ2-7 NA NA TRBV6-6 TGTGCCAGCAGACCGTTCCAGGGCTCCTACGAGCAGTACTTC CASRPFQGSYEQYF
TRBJ2-1 NA few TRBV28 TGTGCCAGCAGTCTCCCCCAGGCCTTCAATGAGCAGTTCTTC CASSLPQAFNEQFF
TRBJ2-2 NA few TRBV7-2 TGTGCCAGCAGCCCCAAACGGGCTAGCGCTAACACCGGGGAGCTGTTTTTT CASSPKRASANTGELFF
TRBJ1-4 TRBD1 few TRBV29-1 TGCAGCGTGGCCGGGGACAGAACTAATGAAAAACTGTTTTTT CSVAGDRTNEKLFF
TRBJ2-3 TRBD2 NA TRBV25-1 TGTGCCAGCAGGTCGACTAGCGGGAGGTCAAGAGGCACAGATACGCAGTATTTT CASRSTSGRSRGTDTQYF
TRBJ1-1 TRBD1 NA TRBV5-1 TGCGCCAGCAGCTCCCGGGACAGGAACATGAACACTGAAGCTTTCTTT CASSSRDRNMNTEAFF
TRBJ2-7 TRBD1 NA TRBV6-5 TGTGCCAGCAGGGCCGGGACAGGACCTTACGAGCAGTACTTC CASRAGTGPYEQYF